The 27 T cell receptor beta chains presented below share a single source sample, sequenced in a study of a mutant IDH1 vaccine in newly diagnosed glioma. The time point here: week 5, during vaccination. The content of each vaccine dose was 300 ug of mutant IDH1 20-mer peptide, and topical imiquimod accompanied it. These receptors' antigens are unknown. Clones were sequenced by immunoSEQ multiplex PCR, and TCRdb holds only the in-frame ones, with some missing. The sample yields tens of thousands of clones, roughly 78% seen once. The sequences come from PBMCs, collected from a glioma patient whose treatment included an IDH1 peptide vaccine. The receptors shown here come from a woman aged 40 to 50 with glioma.

The rearrangement uses TRBV19 and TRBJ2-1, with TRBD2 matching over 9 bases. V lost 4 bases, J lost 9 bases, and 13 bases stayed unmatched. The germline V gene has CDR1 LNHDA and CDR2 SQIVND (reference sequence). The CDR3 is 16 residues long. The CDR3 loop reads CASSTSPSGGRGEQFF. CDR3 nucleotides: TGTGCCAGTAGTACCTCTCCCAGCGGGGGGCGCGGTGAGCAGTTCTTC.

The chain links TRBV7-2 to TRBJ1-1, with D unclear. The V end lost 8 bases, the J end lost 3 bases, and 16 bases lay between the germline ends. The CDR3 length is 14 residues. Germline V gene lookup returns CDR1 SGHTA and CDR2 FQGNSA. CDR3 nucleotides: TGTGCCAGCGCGATATTCCGGGCCGACACTGAAGCTTTCTTT. Translation gives CASAIFRADTEAFF.

J is TRBJ1-2 and V is TRBV4-1, with D possibly being TRBD1 (5 bases). The CDR3 consists of 16 residues. CDR1 is MGHRA, CDR2 YSYEKL, per germline. V was trimmed by 5 bases and J by 6 bases, leaving 22 bases between them. CDR3 in amino acids: CASSERGPGPRNGYTF. The CDR3 coding sequence is TGCGCCAGCAGCGAAAGGGGCCCGGGCCCAAGGAATGGCTACACCTTC.

J is TRBJ1-6 and V is TRBV7-2; D gene uncertain. CDR3 length: 14 amino acids. The V gene's germline CDR1 is SGHTA and CDR2 FQGNSA. The V end was cut by 1 base, the J end by 10 bases, with 11 bases between. CDR3 nucleotides: TGTGCCAGCAGCTTAGTCGGGTTGGGATCACCCCTCCACTTT. It is translated as CASSLVGLGSPLHF. The complete variable domain, with remaining parts taken from reference TRBV7-2 and TRBJ1-6, reads GAGVSQSPSNKVTEKGKDVELRCDPISGHTALYWYRQSLGQGLEFLIYFQGNSAPDKSGLPSDRFSAERTGGSVSTLTIQRTQQEDSAVYLCASSLVGLGSPLHFGNGTRLTVT.

This sequence joins TRBV2 and TRBJ2-5; 7 bases map to TRBD1. CDR1 and CDR2 from the germline V gene are SNHLY and FYNNEI. The V gene end was trimmed by 6 bases and the J gene end by 4 bases; junction bases not matched to a gene: 11. The CDR3 length is 15 residues. This CDR3 reads CASSIDRAQTETQYF. The CDR3 DNA reads TGTGCCAGCAGCATCGACAGGGCACAGACAGAGACCCAGTACTTC. The variable domain in full, completed from reference TRBV2 and TRBJ2-5, reads EPEVTQTPSHQVTQMGQEVILRCVPISNHLYFYWYRQILGQKVEFLVSFYNNEISEKSEIFDDQFSVERPDGSNFTLKIRSTKLEDSAMYFCASSIDRAQTETQYFGPGTRLLVL.

This chain uses TRBV6-1 with TRBJ1-6; D unresolved. The CDR3 consists of 14 residues. CDR1 and CDR2 (germline): MNHNS, SASEGT. Trimming stripped 4 bases from V and 7 bases from J, with 11 bases between. The CDR3 sequence is CASSAEKANSPLHF. The DNA for the CDR3 is TGTGCCAGCAGTGCAGAAAAAGCCAATTCACCCCTCCACTTT.

This chain joins TRBV5-1 and TRBJ2-7; TRBD1 is a possible D gene (5 bases). Germline CDR1 reads SGHRS; CDR2 reads YFSETQ. CDR3 size: 13 residues. Trimming left V 7 bases short and J 0 bases short, with 11 bases between. The DNA for the CDR3 is TGCGCCAGCTCCCAGGGAAGCTCCTACGAGCAGTACTTC. Its translation is CASSQGSSYEQYF.

The chain joins TRBV19 to TRBJ2-6; 9 bases are shared with TRBD1. Germline V CDR1 and CDR2: LNHDA, SQIVND (reference sequence). The CDR3 contains 21 residues. With V trimmed by 0 bases and J by 1 base, 13 bases remained unmatched. The CDR3 region is CASSIDFWGQGFLSGANVLTF. For the CDR3, the DNA is TGTGCCAGTAGTATAGATTTTTGGGGACAGGGATTTCTGTCTGGGGCCAACGTCCTGACTTTC.

This chain connects TRBV5-1 to TRBJ1-2, with 7 bases lining up with TRBD1. Germline assignment: CDR1 SGHRS and CDR2 YFSETQ. The CDR3 runs to 15 residues. V lost 0 bases, J lost 6 bases, and 8 bases stayed unmatched. The CDR3 nucleotides are TGCGCCAGCAGCTTGGCGAGGGGGCAGTTAGATGGCTACACCTTC. This translates into CASSLARGQLDGYTF.

The chain joins TRBV7-2 to TRBJ2-6; D call uncertain. The germline CDR1 and CDR2 sequences are SGHTA and FQGNSA. The CDR3 runs to 15 residues. The V gene lost 1 base and the J gene lost 3 bases, with 7 bases spanning the gap. CDR3: CASSLEGIGANVLTF. The CDR3 DNA reads TGTGCCAGCAGCTTAGAAGGGATTGGGGCCAACGTCCTGACTTTC.

V is TRBV7-2 and J is TRBJ2-7, with 12 bases identical to TRBD2. The germline V gene has CDR1 SGHTA and CDR2 FQGNSA. The CDR3 consists of 19 residues. With V trimmed by 5 bases and J by 0 bases, 14 bases remained unmatched. CDR3: CASSPQGASGGGYSYEQYF. CDR3 nucleotides: TGTGCCAGCAGCCCGCAGGGAGCTAGCGGGGGGGGATACTCCTACGAGCAGTACTTC.

The chain combines TRBV5-4 with TRBJ1-3; D not certain. The germline gives CDR1 SGHNT, CDR2 YYREEE (reference sequence). This CDR3 spans 15 amino acids. The V and J ends lost 3 bases and 0 bases respectively, with 10 bases between them. The CDR3 region is CASSWARASGNTIYF. The CDR3 nucleotides read TGTGCCAGCAGCTGGGCTAGGGCCTCTGGAAACACCATATATTTT.

J is TRBJ1-1 and V is TRBV30, with 7 bases matching TRBD1. V trimming: 3 bases; J trimming: 9 bases; junction bases outside the gene matches: 7. This CDR3 comprises 12 residues. Germline CDR1 is GTSNPN and CDR2 is SVGIG (reference sequence). CDR3 protein: CAWSHLGGKAFF. The CDR3, as DNA: TGTGCCTGGAGCCACCTAGGGGGCAAAGCTTTCTTT. Drawing the rest from reference TRBV30 and TRBJ1-1, the complete variable domain is SQTIHQWPATLVQPVGSPLSLECTVEGTSNPNLYWYRQAAGRGLQLLFYSVGIGQISSEVPQNLSASRPQDRQFILSSKKLLLSDSGFYLCAWSHLGGKAFFGQGTRLTVV.

The V and J genes are TRBV6-4 and TRBJ2-3, with D maybe TRBD2 (6 bases). The germline gives CDR1 MRHNA, CDR2 SNTAGT. The ends were cut back, 3 bases at V and 6 bases at J, with 13 bases in the middle. There are 14 residues in the CDR3. The CDR3 DNA follows: TGTGCCAGCAGTGAATGCAGGGAGGCGGATACGCAGTATTTT. This translates into CASSECREADTQYF.

This clone has more than one count but fewer than ten. J is TRBJ1-1 and V is TRBV6-6; weak D call: TRBD1 (5 bases). CDR3 size: 13 residues. The germline V gene encodes CDR1 MNHNY and CDR2 SVGAGI (reference sequence). Trimming left V 6 bases short and J 6 bases short, with 14 bases between. This CDR3 reads CASRRDGESEAFF. The CDR3 DNA reads as TGTGCCAGCAGACGGGACGGAGAGTCTGAAGCTTTCTTT.

This chain connects TRBV7-9 to TRBJ1-2, with D perhaps matching TRBD1 (5 bases). Germline V CDR1 and CDR2: SEHNR, FQNEAQ (reference sequence). The CDR3 is 12 residues long. Trimming removed 5 bases from V and 8 bases from J, with 12 bases in between. The CDR3 nucleotides read TGTGCCAGCAGCCCCCCCCAGGGAGGCTACACCTTC. It is translated as CASSPPQGGYTF.

The chain joins TRBV5-4 to TRBJ1-5, with 9 bases identical to TRBD1. Germline CDR1 is SGHNT and CDR2 is YYREEE (reference sequence). The CDR3 has 15 amino acids. V trimming: 4 bases; J trimming: 4 bases; junction bases outside the gene matches: 6. The CDR3 protein is CASSLGQGRNQPQHF. The CDR3 DNA reads as TGTGCCAGCAGCCTCGGACAGGGGCGGAATCAGCCCCAGCATTTT.

This rearrangement joins TRBV19 to TRBJ2-2; D remains unclear. Germline V gene lookup returns CDR1 LNHDA and CDR2 SQIVND (reference sequence). Deletions cut 1 base from V and 2 bases from J, with 11 bases between. The CDR3 consists of 16 residues. CDR3 residues: CASSIVSGFNTGELFF. CDR3 bases: TGTGCCAGTAGTATAGTTTCCGGTTTTAACACCGGGGAGCTGTTTTTT. Based on the CDR3 plus reference TRBV19 and TRBJ2-2, the full variable domain is DGGITQSPKYLFRKEGQNVTLSCEQNLNHDAMYWYRQDPGQGLRLIYYSQIVNDFQKGDIAEGYSVSREKKESFPLTVTSAQKNPTAFYLCASSIVSGFNTGELFFGEGSRLTVL.

The chain uses TRBV5-6 and TRBJ2-7; 8 bases agree with TRBD1. CDR3 size: 13 residues. Germline CDR1 SGHDT, CDR2 YYEEEE. V dropped 0 bases and J dropped 4; count of bases not matched to a gene: 0. The CDR3 DNA reads TGTGCCAGCAGCTTGGACAGGGGGTACGAGCAGTACTTC. As protein: CASSLDRGYEQYF.

J is TRBJ1-1 and V is TRBV30; D remains ambiguous. Germline V gene data show CDR1 as GTSNPN and CDR2 as SVGIG (reference sequence). The V and J ends lost 3 bases and 3 bases respectively, with 11 bases between them. The CDR3 contains 13 residues. DNA for the CDR3: TGTGCCTGGAGCCCGGGCCCCGACACTGAAGCTTTCTTT. It specifies CAWSPGPDTEAFF.

The chain has TRBV12-5 and TRBJ1-1; 7 bases fit TRBD1. Trimming took 2 bases from V and 6 from J; bases not matched to a gene: 6. The CDR3 is 14 amino acids. CDR1 is LGHNT, CDR2 FRNRAP, per germline. The CDR3 DNA follows: TGTGCTAGTGGTTTGACAGGGGTTGTGGCTGAAGCTTTCTTT. As protein: CASGLTGVVAEAFF.

The chain joins TRBV2 to TRBJ2-5, with a tentative D call TRBD2 (6 bases). Germline loops: CDR1 SNHLY, CDR2 FYNNEI. This CDR3 region has 14 residues. V was cut by 4 bases and J by 4 bases, with 13 bases left in between. The CDR3 coding sequence is TGTGCCAGCAGTGTACTAGCCCCCTCAGAGACCCAGTACTTC. This translates into CASSVLAPSETQYF.

The rearrangement joins TRBV5-1 to TRBJ1-1; the D gene is possibly TRBD1 (6 bases). This CDR3 is built from 13 residues. The germline gives CDR1 SGHRS, CDR2 YFSETQ. Trimming took off 9 bases at V and 0 bases at J, with 12 bases between the two ends. CDR3 residues: CATRDTMNTEAFF. CDR3 nucleotides: TGCGCCACCCGGGACACTATGAACACTGAAGCTTTCTTT. The full variable domain, its missing parts supplied by reference TRBV5-1 and TRBJ1-1, is KAGVTQTPRYLIKTRGQQVTLSCSPISGHRSVSWYQQTPGQGLQFLFEYFSETQRNKGNFPGRFSGRQFSNSRSEMNVSTLELGDSALYLCATRDTMNTEAFFGQGTRLTVV.

This clone showed up just a few times. The genes are TRBV25-1 and TRBJ1-4, with D maybe TRBD1 (5 bases). CDR1 and CDR2 from the germline V gene are MGHDK and SYGVNS. With 7 bases removed from V and 4 bases from J, the gap between germline ends came to 10 bases. This CDR3 contains 13 residues. CDR3 DNA sequence: TGTGCCAGCATAGACAGCAGTAATGAAAAACTGTTTTTT. Translated, it gives CASIDSSNEKLFF.

V is TRBV7-9 and J is TRBJ1-2, with a weak D call TRBD1 (6 bases). V was trimmed by 5 bases and J by 1 base, leaving 11 bases between them. Germline V gene lookup returns CDR1 SEHNR and CDR2 FQNEAQ (reference sequence). This CDR3 comprises 14 residues. Written as DNA, the CDR3 is TGTGCCAGCAGCCCGACAGGCCTTAACTATGGCTACACCTTC. It yields the protein CASSPTGLNYGYTF.

This clone occurred once. This rearrangement joins TRBV19 to TRBJ1-5; 9 nucleotides line up with TRBD1. CDR3 length: 16 residues. The J segment lost 7 bases and the V segment lost 5 bases, leaving 12 bases of the junction unmatched. The germline V gene encodes CDR1 LNHDA and CDR2 SQIVND (reference sequence). The CDR3 nucleotides read TGTGCCAGTAGTGGGAGTTGGACAGGGGTATTCCAGCCCCAGCATTTT. Translated, it gives CASSGSWTGVFQPQHF.

This clone was observed a few times. The chain has TRBV2 and TRBJ2-2; tentatively, D is TRBD1 (6 bases). The germline V gene encodes CDR1 SNHLY and CDR2 FYNNEI. The CDR3 runs 15 residues. V was cut by 1 base and J by 4 bases, with 10 bases left in between. The CDR3 is CASSEDRAGTGELFF. CDR3 in DNA: TGTGCCAGCAGTGAAGACAGGGCCGGCACCGGGGAGCTGTTTTTT.